One and the same sample provided the 24 T cell receptor beta chains below, sequenced in a study of Ad26.COV2.S vaccination and SARS-CoV-2 variants. Treatment of the sample: roughly 19 received Ad26.COV2.S at low or high dose, single or two shots; about 5 received placebo; per-sample allocation not given. The samples date from day 63 after the first vaccine or placebo injection. Profiling relied on immunoSEQ multiplex PCR, and the TCRdb table lists in-frame clones only, not all of them. Here the sample spans about 320,000 clones, 86% being singletons. This specimen was peripheral blood, taken in a trial of Ad26.COV2.S vaccine versus placebo. The receptors here all came from a person aged 18 to 59 who received the Ad26.COV2.S COVID-19 vaccine or a placebo.

Written as DNA, the CDR3 is TGTGCCAGCTCACCGGGGAGGGGCACCTCCTACGAGCAGTACTTC. Residues: CASSPGRGTSYEQYF. This chain connects TRBV18 to TRBJ2-7, with 7 bases matching TRBD2. The CDR3 consists of 15 residues. J gave up 0 bases and V 3 bases, and 5 bases lay outside the gene matches. Germline V gives CDR1 KGHSH, CDR2 LQKENI.

This clone was picked up one time. The chain combines TRBV28 with TRBJ2-7; D remains unclear. Looked up from germline, CDR1 is MDHEN and CDR2 is SYDVKM. The CDR3 has 14 residues. Trimming removed 5 bases from V and 4 bases from J, with 15 bases in between. The CDR3 loop reads CASSAIYRSYEQYF. CDR3 DNA sequence: TGTGCCAGCAGTGCCATATATCGGAGTTACGAGCAGTACTTC. The variable domain in full, completed from reference TRBV28 and TRBJ2-7, reads DVKVTQSSRYLVKRTGEKVFLECVQDMDHENMFWYRQDPGLGLRLIYFSYDVKMKEKGDIPEGYSVSREKKERFSLILESASTNQTSMYLCASSAIYRSYEQYFGPGTRLTVT.

This sequence joins TRBV29-1 and TRBJ2-2; D gene unclear. Looked up from germline, CDR1 is SQVTM and CDR2 is ANQGSEA. V lost 1 base and J 6 bases, leaving 6 bases between the germline ends. The CDR3 sequence is 12 residues long. CDR3 sequence reads: CSVEGGSGELFF. DNA for the CDR3: TGCAGCGTTGAAGGAGGCTCCGGGGAGCTGTTTTTT.

The V and J genes are TRBV27 and TRBJ1-6; D not resolved. The germline CDR1 and CDR2 sequences are MNHEY and SMNVEV (reference sequence). The CDR3 totals 14 residues. Trimming removed 6 bases at V and 0 bases at J, with 6 bases between. CDR3 bases: TGTGCCAGCAGCTTTAGCTCCTATAATTCACCCCTCCACTTT. This translates into CASSFSSYNSPLHF.

The V call is TRBV6-2 or TRBV6-3, the J call TRBJ2-1; D possibly corresponds to TRBD1 (6 bases). CDR1 is MNHEY, CDR2 SVGEGT, per germline. The CDR3 runs 12 residues. The V gene lost 6 bases and the J gene lost 9 bases, with 12 bases spanning the gap. DNA of the CDR3: TGTGCCAGCAGCAGGGGCCACGGTGAGCAGTTCTTC. Translating it yields CASSRGHGEQFF.

The chain joins TRBV6-5 to TRBJ1-2; weak D call: TRBD1 (5 bases). The germline V and J ends were trimmed by 0 bases and 8 bases, with 16 bases remaining between them. CDR1 is MNHEY and CDR2 is SVGAGI in the germline V gene. This CDR3 contains 15 residues. DNA for the CDR3: TGTGCCAGCAGTTACTCACCCGGGACGACTCGGGGCTACACCTTC. It codes for CASSYSPGTTRGYTF.

Ten or more counts support this clone. This rearrangement joins TRBV2 to TRBJ1-2; 8 bases align to TRBD1. V lost 6 bases to trimming and J lost 10 bases; unmatched junction nucleotides: 10. The CDR3 consists of 13 residues. Looked up from germline, CDR1 is SNHLY and CDR2 is FYNNEI. The CDR3 nucleotides are TGTGCCAGCAGCCGCGAGAGGACAGGGACCTACACCTTC. It specifies CASSRERTGTYTF.

The rearrangement joins TRBV3-1 (or the pseudogene TRBV3-2) to TRBJ1-3, with a tentative D call TRBD1 (5 bases). V was trimmed by 4 bases and J by 2 bases, leaving 15 bases between them. CDR1 LGHDT and CDR2 YNNKEL come from the germline V gene (reference sequence). The CDR3 consists of 16 residues. The CDR3 here is CASSPTRQSTGNTIYF. The CDR3 DNA reads TGTGCCAGCAGCCCCACCAGACAGTCCACTGGAAACACCATATATTTT.

This sequence joins TRBV7-9 and TRBJ1-1; 9 nucleotides agree with TRBD1. There are 14 residues in the CDR3. CDR1 and CDR2 (germline): SEHNR, FQNEAQ (reference sequence). V lost 7 bases and J lost 5; bases outside the gene matches: 8. CDR3 region: CASTTTGGRTEAFF. The CDR3 DNA reads as TGTGCCAGCACAACGACAGGGGGACGGACTGAAGCTTTCTTT.

The table lists this clone with a count of one. V usage is TRBV6-2 or TRBV6-3 and J usage is TRBJ2-7; D possibly corresponds to TRBD1 (5 bases). There are 14 residues in the CDR3. With 2 bases removed from V and 6 bases from J, the gap between germline ends came to 14 bases. Germline V lookup: CDR1 MNHEY, CDR2 SVGEGT. This chain's CDR3 is CASSYVQGVSEQYF. CDR3 bases: TGTGCCAGCAGTTACGTCCAGGGTGTAAGCGAGCAGTACTTC.

The V and J genes are TRBV2 and TRBJ2-2; no reliable D call. The CDR3 totals 15 residues. From germline, CDR1 is SNHLY and CDR2 FYNNEI. Trimming pared 4 bases from V and 2 bases from J, leaving 11 bases between. The DNA of the CDR3 is TGTGCCAGCAGTGGGACCTGGGGTAACACCGGGGAGCTGTTTTTT. Its translation: CASSGTWGNTGELFF.

The chain carries TRBV6-5 and TRBJ2-7, with 11 nucleotides matching TRBD2. The CDR3 consists of 14 residues. The germline V gene has CDR1 MNHEY and CDR2 SVGAGI. Trimming took 5 bases from V and 5 from J; bases not matched to a gene: 5. The CDR3 DNA follows: TGTGCCAGCAGTCCGGGACTAGCGGTGAACGAGCAGTACTTC. Translation: CASSPGLAVNEQYF.

V usage is TRBV6-1 and J usage is TRBJ2-1; the match to TRBD1 covers 9 bases. V lost 3 bases and J lost 9; bases outside the gene matches: 9. Germline-derived CDR1 and CDR2 are MNHNS and SASEGT. The CDR3 totals 15 residues. This CDR3 reads CASSESGTGRGEQFF. The CDR3 DNA reads as TGTGCCAGCAGTGAGTCCGGGACAGGGCGGGGTGAGCAGTTCTTC.

This sequence joins TRBV3-1 (or the pseudogene TRBV3-2) and TRBJ2-2; D unclear. CDR1 and CDR2 from the germline V gene are LGHDT and YNNKEL (reference sequence). This CDR3 has 16 amino acids. V lost 0 bases to trimming and J lost 8 bases, with 16 bases between them. The CDR3 loop reads CASSQDASPLVGELFF. In DNA form, the CDR3 reads TGTGCCAGCAGCCAAGATGCCTCTCCTTTGGTTGGGGAGCTGTTTTTT.

About this clone: Other nucleotide sequences in the sample specify the same CDR3. CDR3 sequence: CASRESSGNTIYF. CDR3 sequence (DNA): TGCGCCAGTAGGGAGTCCTCTGGAAACACCATATATTTT. The rearrangement uses TRBV5-1 and TRBJ1-3; D unresolved. The CDR3 spans 13 residues. With 8 bases removed from V and 0 bases from J, the gap between germline ends came to 9 bases. Germline lookup yields CDR1 SGHRS and CDR2 YFSETQ.

This chain uses TRBV2 with TRBJ1-2, with 12 nucleotides matching TRBD1. V lost 8 bases to trimming and J lost 8 bases; unmatched junction nucleotides: 15. Germline-derived CDR1 and CDR2 are SNHLY and FYNNEI. This CDR3 region has 16 residues. CDR3 nucleotide sequence: TGTGCCAGCTTTACCGGGACAGGGGGCTTAACGGGCGGCTACACCTTC. It translates to CASFTGTGGLTGGYTF.

The chain employs TRBV7-9 and TRBJ2-1; D might be TRBD2 (6 bases). The ends were cut back, 1 base at V and 9 bases at J, with 19 bases in the middle. The length of the CDR3 is 16 residues. The germline V gene has CDR1 SEHNR and CDR2 FQNEAQ (reference sequence). Here the CDR3 DNA reads TGTGCCAGCAGCTTAGATCTTGGGACTCCCGGGGGTGAGCAGTTCTTC. Translated, it gives CASSLDLGTPGGEQFF.

The chain is built from TRBV6-6 and TRBJ1-2, with TRBD1 matching 7 bases. J lost 4 bases, V lost 2 bases, and 7 bases had no gene match. Germline-derived CDR1 and CDR2 are MNHNY and SVGAGI (reference sequence). The CDR3 contains 15 residues. The CDR3 nucleotides are TGTGCCAGCAGTTACAGGGGGCCAGGGACCTATGGCTACACCTTC. Translated, it gives CASSYRGPGTYGYTF.

The chain employs TRBV11-2 and TRBJ2-7, with D possibly being TRBD1 or TRBD2 (5 bases each). The CDR3 runs 15 residues. Germline V gives CDR1 SGHAT, CDR2 FQNNGV. V shed 1 base and J shed 4 bases, with 14 bases lying between them. The CDR3 sequence is CASSLVAGTFYEQYF. DNA of the CDR3: TGTGCCAGCAGCTTAGTAGCAGGGACCTTTTACGAGCAGTACTTC.

This rearrangement joins TRBV18 to TRBJ1-2; no clear D gene. Deletions cut 0 bases from V and 7 bases from J, with 15 bases between. The CDR3 extends over 15 amino acids. CDR1 is KGHSH and CDR2 is LQKENI in the germline V gene. CDR3 residues: CASSPPLAGRTGYTF. The CDR3 region has the DNA TGTGCCAGCTCACCACCCCTGGCCGGCCGTACTGGCTACACCTTC.

CDR3: CASSPDRGRVKSPLHF. CDR3 nucleotide sequence: TGTGCCAGCAGCCCGGACAGGGGGCGCGTGAAATCACCCCTCCACTTT. V is TRBV7-7 and J is TRBJ1-6, with TRBD1 matching 11 bases. From germline, CDR1 is SSHAT and CDR2 FNYEAQ (reference sequence). The CDR3 spans 16 residues. V trimming: 5 bases; J trimming: 10 bases; junction bases outside the gene matches: 10.

The chain employs TRBV30 and TRBJ2-7; 7 nucleotides agree with TRBD1. CDR1 and CDR2 (germline): GTSNPN, SVGIG (reference sequence). CDR3 length equals 13 residues. V gave up 2 bases and J gave up 7 bases; unmatched junction bases: 8. The CDR3 loop is CAWSRPGQEEQYF. The CDR3 DNA reads as TGTGCCTGGAGTCGCCCCGGACAGGAGGAGCAGTACTTC.

The chain combines TRBV7-2 with TRBJ2-2; D is perhaps TRBD1 (6 bases). The V end lost 7 bases, the J end lost 2 bases, and 11 bases lay between the germline ends. Germline V CDR1 and CDR2: SGHTA, FQGNSA. The CDR3 contains 14 residues. This chain's CDR3 is CASKTGDNTGELFF. DNA for the CDR3: TGTGCCAGCAAGACAGGAGACAACACCGGGGAGCTGTTTTTT.

The V gene is TRBV10-3, the J gene TRBJ1-2, with D unclear. The CDR3 is 16 amino acids. Between the trimmed V and J ends, which lost 2 bases and 0 bases, there was a span of 13 bases. Germline-derived CDR1 and CDR2 are ENHRY and SYGVKD. CDR3 DNA sequence: TGTGCCATCAGTGAGGGAGAAGGGTCCCCTAACTATGGCTACACCTTC. Amino acids: CAISEGEGSPNYGYTF.